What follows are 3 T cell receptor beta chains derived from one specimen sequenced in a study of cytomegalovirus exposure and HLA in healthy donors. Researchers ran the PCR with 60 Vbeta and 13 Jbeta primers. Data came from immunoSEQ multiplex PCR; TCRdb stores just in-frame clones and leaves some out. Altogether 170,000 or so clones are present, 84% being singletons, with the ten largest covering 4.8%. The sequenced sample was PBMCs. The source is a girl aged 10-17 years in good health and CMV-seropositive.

CDR3 protein: CASSLRASQGNTEAFF. In nucleotides, the CDR3 is TGTGCCAGCAGCCTCCGGGCCTCCCAGGGGAACACTGAAGCTTTCTTT. This chain uses TRBV14 with TRBJ1-1, with D maybe TRBD1 (5 bases). The V gene's germline CDR1 is SGHDN and CDR2 FVKESK. The V and J ends lost 4 bases and 1 base respectively, with 16 bases between them. The CDR3 is 16 residues long.

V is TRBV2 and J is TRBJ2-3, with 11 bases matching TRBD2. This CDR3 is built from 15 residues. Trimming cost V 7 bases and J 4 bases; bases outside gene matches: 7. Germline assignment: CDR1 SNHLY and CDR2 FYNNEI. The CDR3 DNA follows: TGTGCCAGCAATCCCACTAGCGGGGGTGCAGATACGCAGTATTTT. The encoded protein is CASNPTSGGADTQYF.

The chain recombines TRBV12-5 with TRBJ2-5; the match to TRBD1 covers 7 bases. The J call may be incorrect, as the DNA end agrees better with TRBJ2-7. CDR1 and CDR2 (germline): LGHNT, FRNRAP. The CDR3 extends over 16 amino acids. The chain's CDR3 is CASGLVRGQPTYEQYF. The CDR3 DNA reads TGTGCTAGTGGTTTGGTACGGGGACAGCCCACCTACGAGCAGTACTTC.